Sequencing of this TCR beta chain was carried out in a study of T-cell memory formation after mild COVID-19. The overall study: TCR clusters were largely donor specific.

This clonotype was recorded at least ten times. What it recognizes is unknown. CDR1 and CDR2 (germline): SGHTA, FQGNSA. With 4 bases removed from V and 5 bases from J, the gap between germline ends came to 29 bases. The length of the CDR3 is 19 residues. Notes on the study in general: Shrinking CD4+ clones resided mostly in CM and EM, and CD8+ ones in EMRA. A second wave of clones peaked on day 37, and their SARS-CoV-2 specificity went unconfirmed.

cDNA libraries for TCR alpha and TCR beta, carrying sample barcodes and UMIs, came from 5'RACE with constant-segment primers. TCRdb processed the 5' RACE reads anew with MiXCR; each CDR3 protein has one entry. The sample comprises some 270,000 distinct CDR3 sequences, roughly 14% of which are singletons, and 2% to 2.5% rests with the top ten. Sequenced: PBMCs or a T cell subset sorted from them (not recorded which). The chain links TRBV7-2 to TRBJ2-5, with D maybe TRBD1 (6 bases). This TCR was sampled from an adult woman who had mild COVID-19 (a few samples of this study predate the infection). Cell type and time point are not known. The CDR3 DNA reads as TGTGCCAGCAGCTCGACAGGATGGTTAGTGGGAAAGAAGGGGGAGACCCAGTACTTC. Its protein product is CASSSTGWLVGKKGETQYF.